These T cell receptor beta chains were read from a single sample in a study of early T cells in non-severe SARS-CoV-2 infection. TCRdb reprocessed the 5' RACE reads with MiXCR, giving one entry per CDR3 protein. In the table there are about 84,000 distinct CDR3 sequences, around an eighth of which are singletons. Sequenced: whole blood. These receptors originate from an adult who was a healthcare worker with PCR-confirmed SARS-CoV-2 infection or an uninfected control (not recorded which). Each CDR3 is given with its conserved first and last residue. The order of the fields is J gene, V gene, clone size, D gene, CDR3 DNA, CDR3 protein. A D gene is named only where the DNA matches it firmly. Rows give clone size only sometimes, using once, few, many, or a class for an expanded clone.

TRBJ1-2 TRBV6-2/TRBV6-3 many NA TGTGCCAGCAGTTATTCAGGGGTCCTCTATGGCTACACCTTC CASSYSGVLYGYTF
TRBJ1-2 TRBV3-1 few NA TGTGCCAGCAGCCAAGATATGACGGGCTATGGCTACACCTTC CASSQDMTGYGYTF
TRBJ1-6 TRBV6-5 many NA TGTGCCAGCAGTTACTCTTCCCAGGGGACTAGCTCCTATAATTCACCCCTCCACTTT CASSYSSQGTSSYNSPLHF
TRBJ1-1 TRBV29-1 NA NA TGCAGCGTTCTTAGGCAGGGAGGGGAAGCTTTCTTT CSVLRQGGEAFF
TRBJ1-2 TRBV5-1 many NA TGCGCCAGCAGCCCGAGGACTCCCGAGGTCTATGGCTACACCTTC CASSPRTPEVYGYTF
TRBJ2-7 TRBV20-1 NA NA TGCAGTGCTAGACCTCCTGTTGTCTACGAGCAGTACTTC CSARPPVVYEQYF
TRBJ1-2 TRBV27 NA NA TGTGCCAGCAGTTTCGGACCGACGAGCTACTATGGCTACACCTTC CASSFGPTSYYGYTF
TRBJ2-7 TRBV3-1 many NA TGTGCCAGCAGCCAAGGGCTCTACGAGCAGTACTTC CASSQGLYEQYF
TRBJ1-4 TRBV7-9 NA NA TGTGCCAGCAGCCCAAGACAGCTTAATGAAAAACTGTTTTTT CASSPRQLNEKLFF
TRBJ2-7 TRBV6-6 NA NA TGTGCCAGCAGTTACTCCACAGGGATCTACGAGCAGTACTTC CASSYSTGIYEQYF
TRBJ2-5 TRBV5-4 few NA TGTGCCAGCAGCAAGGGACTCAAAGAGACCCAGTACTTC CASSKGLKETQYF
TRBJ2-3 TRBV27 many NA TGTGCCAGCAGTTTAGGGGACTTCTTCGATACGCAGTATTTT CASSLGDFFDTQYF
TRBJ1-1 TRBV4-1 few NA TGCGCCAGCAGCCACCCCAGACAAATAGGCGAAGCTTTCTTT CASSHPRQIGEAFF
TRBJ1-2 TRBV5-1 NA NA TGCGCCAGCAGCCCACCTTTGGGAGGGGTCGGCTACACCTTC CASSPPLGGVGYTF
TRBJ2-6 TRBV12-3/TRBV12-4 few NA TGTGCCAGCAGTTTACAGCGGAGCAGCATGGGGGCCAACGTCCTGACTTTC CASSLQRSSMGANVLTF
TRBJ1-1 TRBV28 few NA TGTGCCAGCCTCAGAGGCACTGAAGCTTTCTTT CASLRGTEAFF
TRBJ1-6 TRBV20-1 many TRBD1 TGCAGTGCGTCCGGGACAGCCAATTCACCCCTCCACTTT CSASGTANSPLHF
TRBJ2-1 TRBV29-1 few NA TGCAGCGTTGACGTAACCGGGACAGGCCTAGCGGGATGGACCTACAATGAGCAGTTCTTC CSVDVTGTGLAGWTYNEQFF
TRBJ2-1 TRBV12-3/TRBV12-4 many NA TGTGCCAGCAGTTTATTGGAGGGTTACAATGAGCAGTTCTTC CASSLLEGYNEQFF
TRBJ1-1 TRBV27 NA NA TGTGCCTCCTTCATATTAGGGAGGAACACTGAAGCTTTCTTT CASFILGRNTEAFF
TRBJ1-3 TRBV30 few NA TGTGCCTGGAGTGCTGTCTCGATTTTAGACACCATATATTTT CAWSAVSILDTIYF
TRBJ2-6 TRBV24-1 few NA TGTGCCACCAGTGATCCTAGTGGGGGACTGGCTGGGGCCAACGTCCTGACTTTC CATSDPSGGLAGANVLTF
TRBJ1-1 TRBV9 many NA TGTGCCAGCAGCGTAGCAGGGCATGGCACTGAAGCTTTCTTT CASSVAGHGTEAFF
TRBJ2-7 TRBV6-2/TRBV6-3 few TRBD1 TGTGCCAGCAGCCGACAGGGCCCCTACGAGCAGTACTTC CASSRQGPYEQYF
TRBJ1-6 TRBV10-1 many NA TGCGCCAGCAGTGAGGCAGGCCAGAATTCACCCCTCCACTTT CASSEAGQNSPLHF
TRBJ2-5 TRBV20-1 NA NA TGCAGTGCTAGAGATGCCAGGGAGCAAGAGACCCAGTACTTC CSARDAREQETQYF
TRBJ2-5 TRBV7-8 few NA TGTGCCAGCAGCCCTGGGACCCAGTACTTC CASSPGTQYF
TRBJ2-7 TRBV29-1 few TRBD1 TGCAGCGGTGGACAGGGGCGCTACGAGCAGTACTTC CSGGQGRYEQYF
TRBJ2-5 TRBV30 NA NA TGTGCCTGGAGCTCAGGGTTCCAAGAGACCCAGTACTTC CAWSSGFQETQYF
TRBJ2-3 TRBV30 many NA TGTGCCTGGAGAGTGGGTGGTCCCACAGATACGCAGTATTTT CAWRVGGPTDTQYF
TRBJ2-1 TRBV13 few TRBD2 TGTGCCAGCAGCCCTCGAACTAGCGGGCTATACAATGAGCAGTTCTTC CASSPRTSGLYNEQFF
TRBJ1-5 TRBV28 few TRBD1 TGTGCCAGCAGTCCTGGGACAGTTAGCAATCAGCCCCAGCATTTT CASSPGTVSNQPQHF
TRBJ2-1 TRBV7-2 many NA TGTGCCAGCAGCGCGCGACGGGCCTCGATCCCCAATTTGAAGGATGAGCAGTTCTTC CASSARRASIPNLKDEQFF